These 6 T cell receptor beta chains were sequenced from one sample in a study of cytomegalovirus exposure and HLA in healthy donors. The PCR ran on 60 Vbeta and 13 Jbeta primers. TCRdb keeps only in-frame clones here, not all; method: immunoSEQ multiplex PCR. Of 150,000 to 200,000 clones in the sample, about 75% were seen once. The source material was PBMCs. The receptors were gathered from a woman between 35 and 50 years old in good health and CMV-seropositive.

The chain uses TRBV5-4 and TRBJ2-7; 15 nucleotides agree with TRBD2. Germline-derived CDR1 and CDR2 are SGHNT and YYREEE (reference sequence). The V gene end was trimmed by 4 bases and the J gene end by 6 bases; junction bases not matched to a gene: 8. The CDR3 runs to 16 residues. As DNA, the CDR3 is TGTGCCAGCAGCCCACGTCAGGGACTAGCGGGAGGCGAGCAGTACTTC. As protein: CASSPRQGLAGGEQYF.

This chain joins TRBV14 and TRBJ2-4, with D unresolved. CDR1 and CDR2 from the germline V gene are SGHDN and FVKESK. This CDR3 is 16 amino acids long. The V end lost 4 bases, the J end lost 7 bases, and 20 bases lay between the germline ends. The DNA of the CDR3 is TGTGCCAGCAGCCCCCATCGCCAAGTCGGTACGAACATTCAGTACTTC. It translates to CASSPHRQVGTNIQYF.

The chain links TRBV29-1 to TRBJ2-2; 7 bases are a match to TRBD2. Unmatched junction bases numbered 9, after V lost 6 bases and J lost 5 bases. The CDR3 runs to 14 residues. Germline CDR1 is SQVTM and CDR2 is ANQGSEA. The CDR3 spells CSVGGSAPTGELFF. The CDR3, as DNA: TGCAGCGTAGGCGGGAGCGCCCCAACCGGGGAGCTGTTTTTT.

This sequence joins TRBV18 and TRBJ1-5, with 10 bases lining up with TRBD1. CDR3 length equals 18 residues. Germline trimming cut 3 bases from V and 7 bases from J; bases unmatched to any gene: 15. Germline V gives CDR1 KGHSH, CDR2 LQKENI. The CDR3 DNA reads TGTGCCAGCTCACCTTTTGGGGACAGGGGTTTAACGGGGCAGCCCCAGCATTTT. Translated: CASSPFGDRGLTGQPQHF.

The gene calls are TRBV11-2 and TRBJ2-1, with D tentatively TRBD2 (6 bases). CDR1 and CDR2 from the germline V gene are SGHAT and FQNNGV. The CDR3 sequence is 17 residues long. Trimming left V 6 bases short and J 0 bases short, with 18 bases between. The chain's CDR3 is CASRPDGGSSSYNEQFF. CDR3 DNA sequence: TGTGCCAGCAGACCGGACGGGGGTTCAAGCTCCTACAATGAGCAGTTCTTC.

This clone came up a few times. CDR3 sequence: CASSLHAGAGGYTF. Here the CDR3 DNA reads TGTGCCAGCAGCCTCCACGCGGGGGCGGGAGGCTACACCTTC. The chain uses TRBV7-9 and TRBJ1-2; tentatively, D is TRBD1 (6 bases). The V end was cut by 5 bases, the J end by 8 bases, with 18 bases between. From germline, CDR1 is SEHNR and CDR2 FQNEAQ (reference sequence). The CDR3 is 14 residues long.